What follows are 5 T cell receptor beta chains derived from one specimen sequenced in a study of blood T cell repertoires in COVID-19. Produced via immunoSEQ multiplex PCR; TCRdb's table is partial and in-frame only. The table shows approximately 100,000 clones, with about nine tenths occurring only once. Sequencing used peripheral blood. All receptors derive from a man aged 65-85 years with acute or convalescent COVID-19.

The genes are TRBV11-2 and TRBJ2-2; D unclear. Germline values: CDR1 SGHAT, CDR2 FQNNGV. V gave up 2 bases and J gave up 5 bases, with 6 bases separating them. This CDR3 comprises 13 residues. CDR3 sequence (DNA): TGTGCCAGCAGCTTAATCGAGACCGGGGAGCTGTTTTTT. The encoded protein is CASSLIETGELFF. Drawing the rest from reference TRBV11-2 and TRBJ2-2, the complete variable domain is EAGVAQSPRYKIIEKRQSVAFWCNPISGHATLYWYQQILGQGPKLLIQFQNNGVVDDSQLPKDRFSAERLKGVDSTLKIQPAKLEDSAVYLCASSLIETGELFFGEGSRLTVL.

The V call is TRBV9, the J call TRBJ2-5; 11 positions match TRBD2. Germline V CDR1 and CDR2: SGDLS, YYNGEE. This CDR3 region has 15 residues. After removal of 2 bases from V and 2 bases from J, the junction contained 2 bases not matched to a gene. The CDR3: CASSVGTSGQETQYF. The CDR3 region has the DNA TGTGCCAGCAGCGTTGGGACTAGCGGACAAGAGACCCAGTACTTC.

V is TRBV5-1 and J is TRBJ2-1; D ambiguous. Trimming left V 0 bases short and J 0 bases short, with 4 bases between. This CDR3 comprises 14 residues. The germline CDR1 and CDR2 sequences are SGHRS and YFSETQ. The CDR3, as DNA: TGCGCCAGCAGCTTGGAGCTCTCCTACAATGAGCAGTTCTTC. Its translation: CASSLELSYNEQFF. The variable domain in full, completed from reference TRBV5-1 and TRBJ2-1, reads KAGVTQTPRYLIKTRGQQVTLSCSPISGHRSVSWYQQTPGQGLQFLFEYFSETQRNKGNFPGRFSGRQFSNSRSEMNVSTLELGDSALYLCASSLELSYNEQFFGPGTRLTVL.

This sequence joins TRBV28 and TRBJ2-1; 8 nucleotides align to TRBD1. Germline CDR1 MDHEN, CDR2 SYDVKM. The V gene end was trimmed by 1 base and the J gene end by 3 bases; junction bases not matched to a gene: 2. The CDR3 consists of 15 residues. This CDR3 reads CASSLSGTGYNEQFF. In DNA, the CDR3 is TGTGCCAGCAGTTTATCCGGGACAGGCTACAATGAGCAGTTCTTC.

The rearrangement uses TRBV10-1 and TRBJ1-2; D perhaps matches TRBD1 (6 bases). In germline, CDR1 is WNHNN, CDR2 SYGVQD (reference sequence). Between the trimmed V and J ends, which lost 4 bases and 2 bases, there was a span of 8 bases. The CDR3 extends over 13 amino acids. The CDR3 here is CASSARGNYGYTF. CDR3 bases: TGCGCCAGCAGTGCTAGGGGGAACTATGGCTACACCTTC.